Following are 23 T cell receptor beta chains from one sample sequenced in a study of T cell clonality in common variable immunodeficiency. Study outcomes and limitations: Reportedly, TCR beta sequences from common variable immunodeficiency showed fewer deletions and N-nucleotide insertions.

Sequencing was performed with immunoSEQ multiplex PCR; in TCRdb, only in-frame clones are kept and a portion is missing. The table lists about 17,000 clones, with no singletons. Their cognate antigens are unknown. Sequences were obtained from peripheral blood mononuclear cells. The receptor set was obtained from a human donor with common variable immunodeficiency.

This clone has only a few counts. The read falls 3 residues short of the CDR3 end, and the missing part is taken from the germline J gene. The sample contains more than one DNA sequence encoding this CDR3. The rearrangement uses TRBV6-2 or TRBV6-3 and TRBJ2-1, with 8 nucleotides matching TRBD2. Germline-derived CDR1 and CDR2 are MNHEY and SVGEGT. The J segment lost 7 bases and the V segment lost 8 bases, leaving 10 bases of the junction unmatched. This CDR3 contains 14 residues. The sequenced CDR3 bases are TGTGCCAGCCTCCACGGGGGGGGGAAGAATGAG. Translating it yields CASLHGGGKNE. The whole CDR3 protein is CASLHGGGKNEQFF.

This clone was counted between two and nine times. The CDR3 end is not reached by the read, which stops 3 residues before it; the germline J gene fills it in. J is TRBJ1-2 and V is TRBV29-1; weak D call: TRBD1 (5 bases). The CDR3 is made up of 12 amino acids. Germline assignment: CDR1 SQVTM and CDR2 ANQGSEA. This CDR3 is CSVEGGNLGYTF. The CDR3 bases that were read are TGCAGCGTTGAGGGGGGAAATTTGGGC.

This clone was observed many times. The sequenced fragment ends 3 residues before the CDR3 boundary, so the rest is inferred from the germline J gene. The chain combines TRBV18 with TRBJ2-3; D is undetermined. Germline V gene sequence: CDR1 KGHSH, CDR2 LQKENI. V was pared by 3 bases and J by 3 bases, with 13 bases between. The CDR3 is made up of 15 amino acids. The CDR3 sequence: CASSPISVLTDTQYF. CDR3 DNA (partial): TGTGCCAGCTCACCTATTTCAGTCCTGACAGATACG.

Many counts were recorded for this clone. The read falls 3 residues short of the CDR3 end, and the missing part is taken from the germline J gene. The V gene is TRBV19, the J gene TRBJ2-6; possible D gene TRBD2, 6 bases. Per germline, CDR1 LNHDA and CDR2 SQIVND (reference sequence). The CDR3 loop spans 15 amino acids. Trimming left V 5 bases short and J 2 bases short, with 10 bases between. CDR3 sequence: CASSLSGAGANVLTF. CDR3 bases read: TGTGCCAGTAGTCTCTCGGGGGCTGGGGCCAACGTC.

The sample holds a few counts of this clone. Sequencing ends 3 residues short of the CDR3 end; the germline J gene provides the rest. The V and J genes are TRBV11-2 and TRBJ1-2, with D maybe TRBD1 (6 bases). This CDR3 is 13 amino acids long. Germline CDR1 SGHAT, CDR2 FQNNGV. CDR3 bases read: TGTGCCAGCAGCTTAACCACAGGGTGGGGC. Protein: CASSLTTGWG. The entire CDR3 reads CASSLTTGWGYTF.

This clone was seen ten or more times. The CDR3 end is not reached by the read, which stops 3 residues before it; the germline J gene fills it in. The chain links TRBV20-1 to TRBJ2-2; 9 nucleotides match TRBD2. CDR3 length equals 16 residues. V shed 0 bases, J shed 3 bases, and the junction held 5 bases outside the gene matches. Germline V CDR1 and CDR2: DFQATT, SNEGSKA (reference sequence). The CDR3 spells CSARDAQREDTGELFF. CDR3 bases read: TGCAGTGCTAGAGATGCCCAGCGGGAGGACACCGGGGAG.

As to this clone: The CDR3 end lies 3 residues beyond the end of the read and is filled in from the germline J gene. This chain links TRBV2 with TRBJ1-1; no firm D call. The CDR3 has 14 residues. Germline loops: CDR1 SNHLY, CDR2 FYNNEI. V shed 6 bases and J shed 0 bases, with 11 bases lying between them. The CDR3 here is CASSRRPMNTEAFF. The DNA read from the CDR3 is TGTGCCAGCAGCCGCAGGCCTATGAACACTGAA.

In this sample, this clone turned up many times. The DNA ends 3 residues before the CDR3 does, and the rest of the CDR3 is filled in from the germline J gene. The chain employs TRBV5-1 and TRBJ2-2; no clear D gene. Per the germline V gene, CDR1 is SGHRS and CDR2 is YFSETQ. Trimming stripped 0 bases from V and 3 bases from J, with 9 bases between. The CDR3 loop spans 15 amino acids. The CDR3 reads CASSLVGQYTGELFF. Incomplete CDR3 DNA: TGCGCCAGCAGCTTGGTTGGTCAGTACACCGGGGAG.

This clone was observed at least ten times. Sequencing ends 3 residues short of the CDR3 end; the germline J gene provides the rest. This rearrangement joins TRBV20-1 to TRBJ1-1; 7 nucleotides line up with TRBD1. CDR3 length: 15 residues. Germline assignment: CDR1 DFQATT and CDR2 SNEGSKA (reference sequence). The J segment lost 0 bases and the V segment lost 0 bases, leaving 4 bases of the junction unmatched. CDR3 region: CSAREGQPMNTEAFF. The sequenced CDR3 bases are TGCAGTGCTAGAGAGGGACAGCCGATGAACACTGAA.

A word on this clone: The CDR3 end falls 3 residues outside the read, so it is completed with the germline J gene. This chain links TRBV7-9 with TRBJ2-2; TRBD1 agrees at 7 bases. The V segment lost 6 bases and the J segment 5 bases; nucleotides outside the gene matches: 3. In germline, CDR1 is SEHNR, CDR2 FQNEAQ (reference sequence). The CDR3 runs 13 residues. The CDR3 bases that were read are TGTGCCAGCAGACCGACAGGGACCGGGGAG. Protein: CASRPTGTGE. The whole CDR3 protein reads CASRPTGTGELFF.

The table lists this clone with many counts. The CDR3 is cut off 3 residues early in the read; its end comes from the germline J gene. The chain is built from TRBV7-6 and TRBJ1-5, with TRBD1 as a possible D gene (5 bases). Germline CDR1 SGHVS, CDR2 FNYEAQ. The germline V and J ends were trimmed by 1 base and 3 bases, with 10 bases remaining between them. CDR3 length: 15 residues. CDR3 amino acids: CASSLEAGPNQPQHF. CDR3 DNA (partial): TGTGCCAGCAGCTTAGAGGCAGGGCCCAATCAGCCC.

In regard to this clone: With the read ending 3 residues before the CDR3 end, the germline J gene is used to fill in that end. This chain joins TRBV19 and TRBJ2-1; 8 bases are shared with TRBD2. V was clipped by 7 bases and J by 4 bases; unmatched bases: 6. The length of the CDR3 is 14 residues. Germline CDR1 is LNHDA and CDR2 is SQIVND (reference sequence). The CDR3 sequence: CASNPGLGYNEQFF. The CDR3 DNA, read in part, is TGTGCCAGTAACCCGGGACTAGGATACAATGAG.

There are many counts of this clone. The CDR3 is cut off 3 residues early in the read; its end comes from the germline J gene. The V call is TRBV7-2, the J call TRBJ2-5; 11 bases fit TRBD1. The germline V gene has CDR1 SGHTA and CDR2 FQGNSA. After removal of 7 bases from V and 4 bases from J, the junction contained 8 bases not matched to a gene. This CDR3 is built from 15 residues. The CDR3 DNA, read in part, is TGTGCCAGCAACTCCCGGGACAGGGGGATAGAGACC. Translating it yields CASNSRDRGIET. The CDR3 reads in full as CASNSRDRGIETQYF.

About this clone itself: The read terminates 3 residues before the CDR3 end, so the remaining end is supplied by the germline J gene. V usage is TRBV7-2 and J usage is TRBJ2-3, with a weak D call TRBD2 (6 bases). Trimming removed 3 bases from V and 4 bases from J, with 14 bases in between. This CDR3 is built from 15 residues. Germline V gene lookup returns CDR1 SGHTA and CDR2 FQGNSA. The covered CDR3 bases are TGTGCCAGCAGCTTCTTGGCTCAGCGGGCAGATACG. Protein: CASSFLAQRADT. The CDR3 in its entirety is CASSFLAQRADTQYF.

A word on this clone: The read terminates 3 residues ahead of where the CDR3 ends, so the germline J gene completes it. The chain combines TRBV20-1 with TRBJ2-7, with D possibly being TRBD1 (8 bases). The CDR3 is 19 amino acids. Trimming took off 6 bases at V and 2 bases at J, with 32 bases between the two ends. Germline CDR1 reads DFQATT; CDR2 reads SNEGSKA (reference sequence). The sequenced CDR3 bases are TGCAGTGCGCAGAGTACCGGGACAGGAGGGGGGAGGGCCGCCTACGAG. Protein: CSAQSTGTGGGRAAYE. The whole CDR3 is CSAQSTGTGGGRAAYEQYF.

In its sample, this clone was seen many times. The read gets to within 3 residues of the CDR3 end, and the germline J gene fills in the rest. The J gene is TRBJ2-1, the V gene TRBV18; D is ambiguous. CDR1 is KGHSH and CDR2 is LQKENI in the germline V gene. This CDR3 spans 16 amino acids. Between the trimmed V and J ends, which lost 2 bases and 7 bases, there was a span of 18 bases. CDR3 in amino acids: CASSPRNVGPRNEQFF. The covered CDR3 bases are TGTGCCAGCTCACCAAGGAACGTGGGCCCGAGGAATGAG.

This clone was counted a few times. The sequence runs out 3 residues before the end of the CDR3; the remainder is reconstructed from the germline J gene. The rearrangement uses TRBV20-1 and TRBJ2-5, with unresolved D. The CDR3 spans 12 residues. The ends were cut back, 3 bases at V and 2 bases at J, with 7 bases in the middle. Germline V gives CDR1 DFQATT, CDR2 SNEGSKA (reference sequence). The CDR3 is CSASRYQETQYF. Incomplete CDR3 DNA: TGCAGTGCTAGTCGTTATCAAGAGACC.

This clone was recorded a few times. The CDR3 goes on 3 residues after the read ends, and that part is filled in from the germline J gene. This sequence joins TRBV6-2 or TRBV6-3 and TRBJ2-2; no reliable D call. Between the trimmed V and J ends, which lost 5 bases and 6 bases, there was a span of 7 bases. Germline values: CDR1 MNHEY, CDR2 SVGEGT. This CDR3 has 12 amino acids. The CDR3 protein is CASSPLAGELFF. CDR3 DNA (partial): TGTGCCAGCAGTCCCCTCGCCGGGGAG.

This clone was counted at least ten times. The read is 3 residues too short to cover the CDR3 end, so that end is filled in from the germline J gene. The J gene is TRBJ1-4, the V gene TRBV19; D gene unclear. The CDR3 extends over 14 amino acids. Trimming took off 4 bases at V and 0 bases at J, with 6 bases between the two ends. Germline-derived CDR1 and CDR2 are LNHDA and SQIVND (reference sequence). CDR3 DNA, as far as it was read: TGTGCCAGTAGTAACGAGGCAACTAATGAAAAA. This translates into CASSNEATNEK. The CDR3, in full, reads CASSNEATNEKLFF. The full variable domain, in which reference TRBV19 and TRBJ1-4 provide the parts outside the CDR3, is DGGITQSPKYLFRKEGQNVTLSCEQNLNHDAMYWYRQDPGQGLRLIYYSQIVNDFQKGDIAEGYSVSREKKESFPLTVTSAQKNPTAFYLCASSNEATNEKLFFGSGTQLSVL.

This clone was seen ten or more times. The CDR3 end is not reached by the read, which stops 3 residues before it; the germline J gene fills it in. The chain recombines TRBV19 with TRBJ2-3; 12 nucleotides match TRBD1. The CDR3 is made up of 14 amino acids. The V and J ends lost 4 bases and 6 bases, in that order; junction bases with no gene match: 2. Germline lookup yields CDR1 LNHDA and CDR2 SQIVND (reference sequence). CDR3 DNA (partial): TGTGCCAGTAGTAAGGGACAGGGGGCGGATACG. This sequence encodes CASSKGQGADT. In full, the CDR3 reads CASSKGQGADTQYF.

This clone was observed a few times. The CDR3 is cut off 3 residues early in the read; its end comes from the germline J gene. The V and J genes are TRBV10-2 and TRBJ2-5, with 7 positions matching TRBD1. Germline lookup yields CDR1 WSHSY and CDR2 SAAADI. V shed 3 bases, J shed 3 bases, and the junction held 10 bases outside the gene matches. The CDR3 loop spans 16 amino acids. The part of the CDR3 DNA that was read is TGCGCCAGCAGTGATGTCACAAAAGGGACAGAAGAGACC. Protein: CASSDVTKGTEET. The CDR3 in its entirety is CASSDVTKGTEETQYF.

This clone was counted between two and nine times. The CDR3 end lies 3 residues beyond the end of the read and is filled in from the germline J gene. The V call is TRBV5-1, the J call TRBJ2-1; D is perhaps TRBD1 (5 bases). Deletions cut 0 bases from V and 3 bases from J, with 7 bases between. Germline loops: CDR1 SGHRS, CDR2 YFSETQ. The CDR3 spans 14 residues. CDR3 bases read: TGCGCCAGCAGCTTGGGACAGTACTACAATGAG. This codes for CASSLGQYYNE. From start to end, the CDR3 is CASSLGQYYNEQFF.

This clone was detected many times. The CDR3 is cut off 3 residues early in the read; its end comes from the germline J gene. The J gene is TRBJ2-7, the V gene TRBV18; 8 bases agree with TRBD1. The CDR3 is 15 amino acids. Germline lookup yields CDR1 KGHSH and CDR2 LQKENI. The junction had 4 bases not matched to a gene; V was cut back by 2 bases and J by 1 base. The covered CDR3 bases are TGTGCCAGCTCACCATACAGGACAGGGTCCTACGAG. Protein sequence: CASSPYRTGSYE. The CDR3 in full is CASSPYRTGSYEQYF.